This TCR beta chain was observed in a study of T cells after yellow fever vaccination. About the research overall: SMART-Seq v4 Ultra Low Input served to prepare low-cell-number fractions.

As for this clonotype: What it recognizes is unknown.

Findings and caveats of the study: Clonotypes appearing in both CD4 and CD8 compartments existed, and their share was small.

Template-switching 5'RACE yielded the TCR cDNA; a universal primer site and UMIs were added in the process. TCRdb re-called the 5' RACE reads with MiXCR, one entry per CDR3 protein. The top ten hold around 3.5% of the sample, which has some 240,000 distinct CDR3 sequences, about 5.2% seen once. V lost 8 bases and J 4 bases, leaving 18 bases between the germline ends. This CDR3 has 14 residues. CDR1 and CDR2 from the germline V gene are MGHRA and YSYEKL. This sample comprised CD4+ T cells sorted from PBMCs, obtained on the day of the yellow fever booster vaccination. This TCR came from a young man who received the YFV17D yellow fever vaccine. V is TRBV4-1 and J is TRBJ2-7, with D maybe TRBD2 (7 bases). The CDR3 sequence is CASAGAGPPYEQYV. CDR3 sequence (DNA): TGCGCCAGCGCGGGGGCGGGGCCACCTTACGAGCAGTACGTC.